These 18 T cell receptor beta chains originate from one sample sequenced in a study of cytomegalovirus exposure and HLA in healthy donors. Amplification used 60 Vbeta primers and 13 Jbeta primers. Profiled with immunoSEQ multiplex PCR; TCRdb holds only in-frame clones, not every one. The sample table includes around 200,000 clones. Sequenced input: PBMCs. The receptors come from a woman aged 18-29 years in good health and CMV-seropositive.

The chain links TRBV7-8 to TRBJ1-2; TRBD1 matches 8 bases. This CDR3 spans 15 amino acids. V gave up 3 bases and J gave up 3 bases; unmatched junction bases: 6. Germline CDR1 and CDR2: SGHVS and FQNEAQ. This CDR3 is CASSFSGGLDYGYTF. CDR3 nucleotides: TGTGCCAGCAGCTTTTCAGGGGGCCTCGACTATGGCTACACCTTC.

V usage is TRBV18 and J usage is TRBJ1-5, with D unclear. The V and J ends lost 3 bases and 4 bases respectively, with 10 bases between them. This CDR3 region has 14 residues. In germline, CDR1 is KGHSH, CDR2 LQKENI. The CDR3 DNA sequence: TGTGCCAGCTCACCTGGACTGGGGAATCAGCCCCAGCATTTT. This sequence encodes CASSPGLGNQPQHF.

V gene TRBV7-9 combines with J gene TRBJ1-1; D call uncertain. Trimming removed 1 base at V and 5 bases at J, with 11 bases between. Per germline, CDR1 SEHNR and CDR2 FQNEAQ (reference sequence). The CDR3 has 14 amino acids. CDR3 sequence: CASSLVRTGTEAFF. The CDR3 DNA reads TGTGCCAGCAGCTTAGTGAGGACGGGGACTGAAGCTTTCTTT.

CDR3: CASSQEAKSGHSNTEAFF. CDR3 nucleotide sequence: TGCGCCAGCAGCCAAGAGGCGAAGTCCGGACATTCGAACACTGAAGCTTTCTTT. The chain links TRBV4-3 to TRBJ1-1; a possible D gene is TRBD1 (5 bases). The length of the CDR3 is 18 residues. Germline values: CDR1 LGHNA, CDR2 YSLEER. Between the trimmed V and J ends, which lost 0 bases and 1 base, there was a span of 18 bases.

The rearrangement links TRBV6-5 to TRBJ2-1; D is perhaps TRBD2 (6 bases). Trimming left V 3 bases short and J 4 bases short, with 7 bases between. The CDR3 covers 13 residues. Germline V lookup: CDR1 MNHEY, CDR2 SVGAGI. The CDR3 here is CASSYGGYNEQFF. The CDR3 DNA reads TGTGCCAGCAGTTATGGGGGGTACAATGAGCAGTTCTTC.

The chain has TRBV10-3 and TRBJ1-4, with a tentative D call TRBD1 (5 bases). The CDR3 sequence is 15 residues long. Germline CDR1 is ENHRY and CDR2 is SYGVKD. Trimming pared 3 bases from V and 10 bases from J, leaving 18 bases between. The CDR3 here is CAISDGPQGARKLFF. Here the CDR3 DNA reads TGTGCCATCAGTGATGGGCCCCAAGGGGCGAGAAAACTGTTTTTT.

The rearrangement links TRBV14 to TRBJ2-1; D gene unclear. With 0 bases removed from V and 9 bases from J, the gap between germline ends came to 12 bases. The CDR3 has 14 amino acids. Germline assignment: CDR1 SGHDN and CDR2 FVKESK. CDR3 coding DNA: TGTGCCAGCAGCCAAGATGCTAGAACTACTGAGCAGTTCTTC. Protein sequence: CASSQDARTTEQFF.

V gene TRBV11-3 combines with J gene TRBJ2-3; TRBD2 agrees at 9 bases. CDR1 and CDR2 from the germline V gene are SGHNT and YENEEA. V trimming: 1 base; J trimming: 4 bases; junction bases outside the gene matches: 3. This CDR3 has 15 amino acids. The CDR3 coding sequence is TGTGCCAGCAGCTTAGGCGGGGGGGGCGCAGATACGCAGTATTTT. This encodes CASSLGGGGADTQYF. Variable domain in full (rest from reference TRBV11-3 and TRBJ2-3): EAGVVQSPRYKIIEKKQPVAFWCNPISGHNTLYWYLQNLGQGPELLIRYENEEAVDDSQLPKDRFSAERLKGVDSTLKIQPAELGDSAVYLCASSLGGGGADTQYFGPGTRLTVL.

This sequence joins TRBV9 and TRBJ1-2, with D possibly TRBD1 on 5 matching bases. CDR3 length: 16 amino acids. In germline, CDR1 is SGDLS, CDR2 YYNGEE. V was pared by 0 bases and J by 3 bases, with 15 bases between. In DNA form, the CDR3 reads TGTGCCAGCAGCGTAGGTCCCTTATTAGGGGACTATGGCTACACCTTC. Its translation: CASSVGPLLGDYGYTF.

V usage is TRBV5-1 and J usage is TRBJ1-6; 8 positions agree with TRBD1. The CDR3 runs 14 residues. V trimming: 4 bases; J trimming: 7 bases; junction bases outside the gene matches: 4. Germline V gives CDR1 SGHRS, CDR2 YFSETQ. CDR3 in amino acids: CASSPRTGNSPLHF. The CDR3 bases are TGCGCCAGCAGCCCTCGGACAGGGAATTCACCCCTCCACTTT. The variable domain in full, with the rest retrieved from reference TRBV5-1 and TRBJ1-6, is KAGVTQTPRYLIKTRGQQVTLSCSPISGHRSVSWYQQTPGQGLQFLFEYFSETQRNKGNFPGRFSGRQFSNSRSEMNVSTLELGDSALYLCASSPRTGNSPLHFGNGTRLTVT.

The chain joins TRBV19 to TRBJ2-3; maybe TRBD1 (6 bases). V lost 3 bases, J lost 4 bases, and 14 bases lay in between. Germline V CDR1 and CDR2: LNHDA, SQIVND (reference sequence). This CDR3 has 15 amino acids. DNA for the CDR3: TGTGCCAGTAGTATGAAAACAGGGTTTTCAGATACGCAGTATTTT. Protein sequence: CASSMKTGFSDTQYF.

The rearrangement joins TRBV29-1 to TRBJ1-2; D unclear. Deletions cut 4 bases from V and 3 bases from J, with 3 bases between. The CDR3 is 10 residues long. Germline V gene sequence: CDR1 SQVTM, CDR2 ANQGSEA. The CDR3: CSVADYGYTF. CDR3 in DNA: TGCAGCGTTGCCGACTATGGCTACACCTTC.

The chain has TRBV5-6 and TRBJ1-5; D gene unclear. Trimming removed 3 bases from V and 3 bases from J, with 10 bases in between. Germline V CDR1 and CDR2: SGHDT, YYEEEE. The CDR3 covers 14 residues. The CDR3 nucleotides are TGTGCCAGCAGCTCCCTCGGGGACAATCAGCCCCAGCATTTT. It codes for CASSSLGDNQPQHF.

The J gene is TRBJ2-2, the V gene TRBV7-3; TRBD1 matches at 10 bases. CDR3 length equals 18 residues. Germline CDR1 SGHTA, CDR2 FQGTGA. The junction had 9 bases not matched to a gene; V was cut back by 3 bases and J by 2 bases. CDR3 nucleotide sequence: TGTGCCAGCAGCTTTCGGGGACAGGGGCGCAGAAACACCGGGGAGCTGTTTTTT. It encodes CASSFRGQGRRNTGELFF.

The V and J genes are TRBV27 and TRBJ1-2; D ambiguous. The CDR3 sequence is 13 residues long. The V and J ends lost 6 bases and 2 bases respectively, with 10 bases between them. Germline V gene data show CDR1 as MNHEY and CDR2 as SMNVEV (reference sequence). CDR3 region: CASSPEGNYGYTF. The CDR3 DNA sequence: TGTGCCAGCAGCCCAGAGGGAAACTATGGCTACACCTTC.

V usage is TRBV5-1 and J usage is TRBJ1-1; maybe TRBD1 (6 bases). Between the trimmed V and J ends, which lost 4 bases and 8 bases, there was a span of 12 bases. Germline lookup yields CDR1 SGHRS and CDR2 YFSETQ. The CDR3 sequence is 12 residues long. In DNA form, the CDR3 reads TGCGCCAGCAGCAAGACAGGCATCGAAGCTTTCTTT. It translates to CASSKTGIEAFF.

The chain couples TRBV5-4 to TRBJ2-1; 7 nucleotides line up with TRBD1. Germline CDR1 is SGHNT and CDR2 is YYREEE (reference sequence). Trimming at V came to 2 bases and at J to 3 bases, leaving 11 bases not matched to a gene. The CDR3 is 17 residues long. Here the CDR3 reads CASSFATGTALYNEQFF. DNA of the CDR3: TGTGCCAGCAGCTTTGCGACCGGGACAGCCCTCTACAATGAGCAGTTCTTC.

The V and J genes are TRBV7-8 and TRBJ1-1; D might be TRBD1 (5 bases). With 5 bases removed from V and 0 bases from J, the gap between germline ends came to 19 bases. The CDR3 length is 17 residues. Germline assignment: CDR1 SGHVS and CDR2 FQNEAQ. The CDR3 loop is CASSLDTPTLMNTEAFF. CDR3 DNA sequence: TGTGCCAGCAGCCTGGACACCCCGACCCTCATGAACACTGAAGCTTTCTTT.